Listed below are T cell receptor beta chains from one sample, sequenced in a study of T cells in Graves' hyperthyroidism and ophthalmopathy. TCRdb reprocessed the multiplex PCR reads via MiXCR and lists one record per CDR3 protein. The data contain 250,000 or so distinct CDR3 sequences, about 15% of them singletons. The sequenced sample consisted of blood. The receptors originated from a woman in her 40s with Graves' hyperthyroidism that later progressed to Graves' ophthalmopathy. CDR3s include the opening cysteine and the closing phenylalanine or tryptophan. A D gene is named only where the DNA matches it firmly. Expanded clones are given a class, and other clones once, few, many or no size at all.

many	TRBV29-1	TRBD2	TRBJ2-7	TGCAGCGTTTTCGGGCGGAGCGGGATGAGTTACGAGCAGTACTTC	CSVFGRSGMSYEQYF
-	TRBV9	TRBD2	TRBJ2-1	TGTGCCAGCAGCGTAGCAGGACTAGCGTTGGGTGAGCAGTTCTTC	CASSVAGLALGEQFF
-	TRBV3-1	-	TRBJ1-1	TGTGCCAGCAGCCTGAATCAGATAACCAAAGAAGCTTTCTTT	CASSLNQITKEAFF
many	TRBV29-1	TRBD2	TRBJ2-7	TGCAGCGTTGCGTTGTTAGCGGGAACCTACGAGCAGTACTTC	CSVALLAGTYEQYF
many	TRBV12-3/TRBV12-4	TRBD2	TRBJ2-7	TGTGCCAGCAGTTTAGCCGGGACTAGCTACGAGCAGTACTTC	CASSLAGTSYEQYF
many	TRBV2	-	TRBJ1-4	TGTGCCAGCAGTGATGGCGGAGGGGATGAAAAACTGTTTTTT	CASSDGGGDEKLFF
once	TRBV6-5	-	TRBJ1-1	TGTGCCAGCAGTTATGACGGGTGGCGAGCTTTCTTT	CASSYDGWRAFF
many	TRBV3-1	TRBD1	TRBJ2-6	TGTGCCAGCAGCGGGGGACAGGGAGTCTCTGGGGCCAACGTCCTGACTTTC	CASSGGQGVSGANVLTF
many	TRBV2	-	TRBJ1-1	TGTGCCAGCACCTTCTCAGGGAACACTGAAGCTTTCTTT	CASTFSGNTEAFF
-	TRBV30	-	TRBJ2-7	TGTGCCTGGAGTGTCCTCCGGGAGCAGTACTTC	CAWSVLREQYF
many	TRBV9	TRBD1	TRBJ2-1	TGTGCCAGCAGCCCCGGGACAGGGGCAGTGGGAGAGCAGTTCTTC	CASSPGTGAVGEQFF
many	TRBV7-9	TRBD2	TRBJ2-5	TGTGCCAGCAGCTTACGGGGAGGGACTAGCGGGGTACCAGAGACCCAGTACTTC	CASSLRGGTSGVPETQYF
many	TRBV15	TRBD2	TRBJ2-1	TGTGCCACCAGCAGAGAGGGACTAGCCTGGAATGAGCAGTTCTTC	CATSREGLAWNEQFF
-	TRBV19	-	TRBJ2-1	TGTGCCAGTAGTACCCTATACAATGAGCAGTTCTTC	CASSTLYNEQFF
many	TRBV5-6	TRBD2	TRBJ2-7	TGTGCCAGCGTATTCAGGTCTCTAGCGGGAGGGAGCTCCTACGAGCAGTACTTC	CASVFRSLAGGSSYEQYF
many	TRBV4-1	-	TRBJ1-2	TGCGCCAGCAGCCCCATCCCCGGGCTAGGCTACACCTTC	CASSPIPGLGYTF
many	TRBV4-2	-	TRBJ2-5	TGTGCCAGCAGCCAAGAGGAGGGTAGAGGGGTGGGGTACTTC	CASSQEEGRGVGYF
-	TRBV11-2	TRBD2	TRBJ2-7	TGTGCCAGCAGCTTCCCGACTAGCGGGAGTTCCGAGCAGTACTTC	CASSFPTSGSSEQYF
many	TRBV18	-	TRBJ2-1	TGTGCCAGCTCACCAGATGAGAGTGGTGAGCAGTTCTTC	CASSPDESGEQFF
many	TRBV28	TRBD2	TRBJ2-3	TGTGCCAGCAGCCTAGCGGGAGCGGGGAGGGCAGATACGCAGTATTTT	CASSLAGAGRADTQYF
many	TRBV2	TRBD2	TRBJ2-3	TGTGCCAGCAGTGGAATCAGCGGGCGGGGGGGGACAGATACGCAGTATTTT	CASSGISGRGGTDTQYF
many	TRBV27	-	TRBJ2-7	TGTGCCAGCAGTTTAGTCCGTGAGGGGGAGCAGTACTTC	CASSLVREGEQYF
many	TRBV2	-	TRBJ2-1	TGTGCCAGCAGCCGACGCCTAACAGGTCCAGGAGGTGATGAGCAGTTCTTC	CASSRRLTGPGGDEQFF
many	TRBV18	TRBD2	TRBJ2-1	TGTGCCAGCTCACCCGGGCTAGCGGGAGGTAATGAGCAGTTCTTC	CASSPGLAGGNEQFF
many	TRBV10-3	TRBD1	TRBJ2-3	TGTGCCATCAGTGCGGACAGGGGAGGCGCAGATACGCAGTATTTT	CAISADRGGADTQYF
many	TRBV5-4	TRBD2	TRBJ2-5	TGTGCCAGCAGCCCTGTCTTGGGGGGGTACCAAGAGACCCAGTACTTC	CASSPVLGGYQETQYF
many	TRBV4-1	-	TRBJ1-6	TGCGCCAGCAGCCAAGGGCGGTATAATTCACCCCTCCACTTT	CASSQGRYNSPLHF
many	TRBV13	TRBD2	TRBJ2-1	TGTGCCAGCAGCCCGGGAGGGGTGGGCTCCTACAATGAGCAGTTCTTC	CASSPGGVGSYNEQFF
-	TRBV2	-	TRBJ1-2	TGTGCCAGCAGTGAATTAGCGCCGGCAGTTGATGGCTACACCTTC	CASSELAPAVDGYTF
-	TRBV27	-	TRBJ2-2	TGTGCCAGCAGTTTATTTTTTCAAAGCGGCACCGGGGAGCTGTTTTTT	CASSLFFQSGTGELFF
many	TRBV12-3/TRBV12-4	-	TRBJ2-2	TGTGCCATAAAGCGGGCCTTAGACTCCGGGGAGCTGTTTTTT	CAIKRALDSGELFF
many	TRBV20-1	-	TRBJ2-7	TGCAGTGCTAGCACGGGAATCTCCTACGAGCAGTACTTC	CSASTGISYEQYF
few	TRBV20-1	-	TRBJ2-3	TGCAGTGCTAGAGATGCCAGCGGCCGGACCCCTCACACAGATACGCAGTATTTT	CSARDASGRTPHTDTQYF
many	TRBV11-2	-	TRBJ2-2	TGTGCCAGCAGCCCCGCCCCTAACACCGGGGAGCTGTTTTTT	CASSPAPNTGELFF
many	TRBV5-4	-	TRBJ1-1	TGTGCCAGCAGACCCAACAGGAACACTGAAGCTTTCTTT	CASRPNRNTEAFF
-	TRBV12-3/TRBV12-4	TRBD2	TRBJ2-2	TGTGCCAGCAGTCGACTAGCGGGAGCCGCCGGAAGCGGGGAGCTGTTTTTT	CASSRLAGAAGSGELFF
many	TRBV7-3	TRBD1	TRBJ2-7	TGTGCCAGCAGCTACGGACAGGGACCTTACGAGCAGTACTTC	CASSYGQGPYEQYF